This T cell receptor beta chain was identified in a study of blood T cell repertoires in COVID-19. Study as a whole: From T cells, B-cell-depleted T cells, or PBMCs came the material, which was cDNA or gDNA.

Trimming stripped 7 bases from V and 6 bases from J, with 12 bases between. This CDR3 has 11 residues. Germline V gene lookup returns CDR1 DFQATT and CDR2 SNEGSKA (reference sequence). Authors' methods: Amplification with reference gene primers provided the estimates of nucleated cell counts. The protocol was immunoSEQ multiplex PCR, while the TCRdb copy is restricted to in-frame clones and leaves out a portion. Clone size and the V and J calls come from that table; the DNA yielded D and trimming. The repertoire holds 95,000 to 150,000 clones, with around 86% as singletons. The V call is TRBV20-1, the J call TRBJ1-1; D is unresolved. The sequencing input was peripheral blood. The clonotype originates from a man in his forties with acute or convalescent COVID-19. CDR3 sequence (DNA): TGCAGTGGCCGAGAGGCGGCTGAAGCTTTCTTT. It specifies CSGREAAEAFF.